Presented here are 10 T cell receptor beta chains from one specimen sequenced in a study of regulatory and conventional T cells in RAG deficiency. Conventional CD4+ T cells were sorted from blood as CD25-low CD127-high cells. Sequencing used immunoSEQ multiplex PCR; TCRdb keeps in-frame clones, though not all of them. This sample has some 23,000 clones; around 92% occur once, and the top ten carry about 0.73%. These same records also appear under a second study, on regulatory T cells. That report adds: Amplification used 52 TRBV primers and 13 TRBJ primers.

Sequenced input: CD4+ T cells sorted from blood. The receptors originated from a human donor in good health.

The CDR3 protein is CASSGVSGSGRYYEQYF. CDR3 DNA: TGTGCCAGCAGTGGGGTTTCGGGTAGCGGCAGGTATTACGAGCAGTACTTC. The rearrangement joins TRBV6-1 to TRBJ2-7; D is perhaps TRBD2 (6 bases). CDR1 and CDR2 from the germline V gene are MNHNS and SASEGT. This CDR3 is 17 amino acids long. Trimming took 4 bases from V and 4 from J, leaving 23 bases between them.

The CDR3 protein is CASSPRSITGLNTEAFF. The CDR3 coding sequence is TGTGCCAGCTCACCCCGATCGATCACAGGCCTGAACACTGAAGCTTTCTTT. The gene calls are TRBV18 and TRBJ1-1; a weak D match, TRBD1 (5 bases). Trimming left V 3 bases short and J 0 bases short, with 17 bases between. This CDR3 is built from 17 residues. The germline V gene encodes CDR1 KGHSH and CDR2 LQKENI.

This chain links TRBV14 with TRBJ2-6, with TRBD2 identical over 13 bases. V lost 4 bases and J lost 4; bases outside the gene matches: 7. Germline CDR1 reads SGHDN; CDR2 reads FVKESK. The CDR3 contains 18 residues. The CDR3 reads CASSRLAGGLGGANVLTF. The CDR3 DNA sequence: TGTGCCAGCAGCCGACTAGCGGGAGGTCTGGGAGGGGCCAACGTCCTGACTTTC.

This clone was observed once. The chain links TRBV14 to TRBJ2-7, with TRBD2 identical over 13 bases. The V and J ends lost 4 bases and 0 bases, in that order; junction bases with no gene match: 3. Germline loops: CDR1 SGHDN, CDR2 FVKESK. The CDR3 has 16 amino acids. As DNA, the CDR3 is TGTGCCAGCAGCCGAGGGACTAGCGGGAACTCCTACGAGCAGTACTTC. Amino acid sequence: CASSRGTSGNSYEQYF.

DNA of the CDR3: TGCAGCTCGACCCGAACAGGGTTTGGTACTGAAGCTTTCTTT. Encoded protein: CSSTRTGFGTEAFF. V is TRBV29-1 and J is TRBJ1-1; D perhaps matches TRBD1 (6 bases). The CDR3 spans 14 residues. Trimming took off 8 bases at V and 5 bases at J, with 21 bases between the two ends. Germline V CDR1 and CDR2: SQVTM, ANQGSEA.

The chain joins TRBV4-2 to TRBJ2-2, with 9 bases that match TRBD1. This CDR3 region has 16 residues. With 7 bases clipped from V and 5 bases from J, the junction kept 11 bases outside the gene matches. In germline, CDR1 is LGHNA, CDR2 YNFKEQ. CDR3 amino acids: CASTLTGGLMTGELFF. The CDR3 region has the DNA TGTGCCAGCACCCTTACAGGGGGCCTTATGACCGGGGAGCTGTTTTTT.

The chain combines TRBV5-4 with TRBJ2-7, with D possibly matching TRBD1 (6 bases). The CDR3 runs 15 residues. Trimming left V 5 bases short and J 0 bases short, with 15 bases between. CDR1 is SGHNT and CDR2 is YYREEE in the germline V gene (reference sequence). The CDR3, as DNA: TGTGCCAGCAGACCTGACAGGAGTAGCTCCTACGAGCAGTACTTC. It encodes CASRPDRSSSYEQYF. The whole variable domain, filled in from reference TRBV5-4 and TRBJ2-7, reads ETGVTQSPTHLIKTRGQQVTLRCSSQSGHNTVSWYQQALGQGPQFIFQYYREEENGRGNFPPRFSGLQFPNYSSELNVNALELDDSALYLCASRPDRSSSYEQYFGPGTRLTVT.

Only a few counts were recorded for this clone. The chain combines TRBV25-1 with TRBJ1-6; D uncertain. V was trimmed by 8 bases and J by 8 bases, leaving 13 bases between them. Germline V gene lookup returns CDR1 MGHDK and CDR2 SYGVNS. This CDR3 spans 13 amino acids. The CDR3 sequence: CASRQVEDSPLHF. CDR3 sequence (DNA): TGTGCCAGCCGCCAGGTAGAGGATTCACCCCTCCACTTT.

DNA for the CDR3: TGCGCCAGCAGCCCTGAGCCGGCAGGGGGCGAGCAGTACTTC. Translating it yields CASSPEPAGGEQYF. The V call is TRBV5-1, the J call TRBJ2-7, with 7 bases aligning to TRBD1. From germline, CDR1 is SGHRS and CDR2 YFSETQ. This CDR3 comprises 14 residues. V lost 4 bases, J lost 6 bases, and 10 bases stayed unmatched. Using reference TRBV5-1 and TRBJ2-7 for the parts outside the CDR3, the full variable domain is KAGVTQTPRYLIKTRGQQVTLSCSPISGHRSVSWYQQTPGQGLQFLFEYFSETQRNKGNFPGRFSGRQFSNSRSEMNVSTLELGDSALYLCASSPEPAGGEQYFGPGTRLTVT.

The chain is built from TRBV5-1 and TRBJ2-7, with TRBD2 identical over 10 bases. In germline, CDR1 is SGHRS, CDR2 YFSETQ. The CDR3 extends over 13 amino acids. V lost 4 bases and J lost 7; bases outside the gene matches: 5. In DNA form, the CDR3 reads TGCGCCAGCAGCCAGGGACTAGCGTCAGAGCAGTACTTC. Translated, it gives CASSQGLASEQYF.